This T cell receptor (beta chain) comes out of a study of T cell repertoires in cytomegalovirus infection. As for the study in general: The authors used CMV epitopes that were HLA-C-restricted (recently identified) and HLA-B-restricted (well studied). From public TCR beta signatures came an indication of both CMV infection and matching HLA type. Study-wide results and caveats: Accumulated public TCR beta family frequency recognized individuals carrying CMV together with the relevant HLA. The response measured ex vivo was dominated by TCR beta clonotypes (HLA-C-restricted and CMV-specific).

For this clonotype: Its cognate antigen is unknown.

With 5 bases clipped from V and 5 bases from J, the junction kept 6 bases outside the gene matches. The V gene's germline CDR1 is SGHTA and CDR2 FQGNSA. This CDR3 spans 15 amino acids. Each CDR3 protein is one row after TCRdb ran MiXCR on the reads. The repertoire holds roughly 340,000 distinct CDR3 sequences, with approximately 32% as singletons. This chain links TRBV7-2 with TRBJ2-5; 12 bases are shared with TRBD2. The sequences come from cultured PBMCs, collected from culture after CMV antigen stimulation. This TCR was recovered from a human donor in good health (CMV status not recorded). Some clones in this sample may be carry-over from other donors' samples. The CDR3: CASSESSGGEETQYF. The CDR3 DNA sequence: TGTGCCAGCAGCGAATCTAGCGGGGGGGAGGAGACCCAGTACTTC.